These T cell receptor beta chains were read from a single sample in a study of blood T cell repertoires in COVID-19. Sequencing was performed with immunoSEQ multiplex PCR; in TCRdb, only in-frame clones are kept and a portion is missing. The sample holds roughly 340,000 clones; around 87% are singletons and the top ten take nearly 6.5%. Material for sequencing was peripheral blood. The receptors come from a woman aged 50 to 60 with COVID-19, enrolled during active disease. The CDR3 runs from the conserved cysteine through the conserved F or W. D genes are given only for firm matches. Only part of the rows carry a size: once, few, many, or a class if the clone is expanded.

abundance,v_gene,j_gene,d_gene,CDR3nt,CDR3aa
NA,TRBV6-4,TRBJ2-7,TRBD2,TGTGCCGGAGCGCCGGGACTAGCGGGAGACTACGAGCAGTACTTC,CAGAPGLAGDYEQYF
NA,TRBV9,TRBJ1-4,NA,TGTGCCAGCAGCGTCCTCCAGGGTCAAGATGAAAAACTGTTTTTT,CASSVLQGQDEKLFF
NA,TRBV7-2,TRBJ2-7,TRBD1,TGTGCCAGCAGCTTAGGGACAGGGATTGGCGAGCAGTACTTC,CASSLGTGIGEQYF
NA,TRBV5-4,TRBJ1-5,NA,TGTGCCAGCAGCCTTGGACGGGAGGGGCCCCAGCATTTT,CASSLGREGPQHF
NA,TRBV7-9,TRBJ1-2,TRBD1,TGTGCCAGCAGCTTAGGCGGAGTACGGGACAGAGTATTCTATGGCGGCTACACCTTC,CASSLGGVRDRVFYGGYTF
few,TRBV18,TRBJ2-2,TRBD2,TGTGCCAGCTCACCAAGGACTAGCGGGTCTACCGGGGAGCTGTTTTTT,CASSPRTSGSTGELFF
NA,TRBV9,TRBJ2-1,NA,TGTGCCAGCAGCGTAGACACCTCCTACAATGAGCAGTTCTTC,CASSVDTSYNEQFF
NA,TRBV19,TRBJ1-5,TRBD1,TGTGCCAGTAGTATCGGTCAGGGGGATCAGCCCCAGCATTTT,CASSIGQGDQPQHF
NA,TRBV14,TRBJ2-7,NA,TGTGCCAGCAGCCTCCCGGGAGGACAGAGCTCCTACGAGCAGTACTTC,CASSLPGGQSSYEQYF
NA,TRBV2,TRBJ2-3,TRBD2,TGTGCCAGCAGCCCTTTTCGGGGGGAAAGTTATACGCAGTATTTT,CASSPFRGESYTQYF
few,TRBV7-9,TRBJ2-3,TRBD2,TGTGCCAGCAGCCCCGCTAGCGGGAGAACAGATACGCAGTATTTT,CASSPASGRTDTQYF
NA,TRBV7-2,TRBJ2-7,TRBD2,TGTGCCAGCAGCTCGGACGGAGCGGGAGGTTACGAGCAGTACTTC,CASSSDGAGGYEQYF
NA,TRBV7-3,TRBJ1-1,NA,TGTGCCAGCAGCTTAACGGCCTACACTGAAGCTTTCTTT,CASSLTAYTEAFF
NA,TRBV7-8,TRBJ2-7,NA,TGTGCCAGCAGCTTATCAGGGAACCACTACGAGCAGTACTTC,CASSLSGNHYEQYF
NA,TRBV6-5,TRBJ2-5,TRBD2,TGTGCCAGCAGTTACGGGACTAGCCGCATGGAGACCCAGTACTTC,CASSYGTSRMETQYF
NA,TRBV27,TRBJ2-3,TRBD2,TGTGCCAGCAGTTTACTAGCGGGCGCTTCCACAGATACGCAGTATTTT,CASSLLAGASTDTQYF
NA,TRBV7-3,TRBJ2-1,NA,TGTGCCAGCAGCTTAACGGGTAGCGCCAGCTACAATGAGCAGTTCTTC,CASSLTGSASYNEQFF
NA,TRBV19,TRBJ2-7,TRBD2,TGTGCCAGTAGTATGGCTAGCGGGAGCTACGAGCAGTACTTC,CASSMASGSYEQYF
NA,TRBV7-2,TRBJ2-7,NA,TGTGCCAGCAGCTTAAGAGGGCAGAGTTCCTACGAGCAGTACTTC,CASSLRGQSSYEQYF
NA,TRBV2,TRBJ1-1,NA,TGTGCCAGCACCGGAAGAGGGCGTTGGGGCACTGAAGCTTTCTTT,CASTGRGRWGTEAFF
NA,TRBV11-3,TRBJ2-1,NA,TGTGCCAGCAACCAACAGGGAAATGCCTACAATGAGCAGTTCTTC,CASNQQGNAYNEQFF
NA,TRBV6-6,TRBJ1-6,TRBD1,TGTGCCAGCAGTGCAGGGGGTACACCCCTCCACTTT,CASSAGGTPLHF
NA,TRBV11-3,TRBJ2-1,TRBD1,TGTGCCAGCAGCTCCCGGGACAGGGACTCCTACAATGAGCAGTTCTTC,CASSSRDRDSYNEQFF
NA,TRBV4-1,TRBJ2-2,NA,TGCGCCAGCAGCCAGGTCCGAGGGAACACCGGGGAGCTGTTTTTT,CASSQVRGNTGELFF
NA,TRBV2,TRBJ1-1,NA,TGTGCCAGCAGTGACCTCCACAGAGGGTCGGGCACTGAAGCTTTCTTT,CASSDLHRGSGTEAFF
NA,TRBV18,TRBJ1-2,NA,TGTGCCAGCTCACCAGTCCGCTATGGCTACACCTTC,CASSPVRYGYTF
NA,TRBV27,TRBJ1-5,TRBD1,TGTGCCAGCAGCTGGGACAGGTTGAAGCCCCAGCATTTT,CASSWDRLKPQHF
NA,TRBV19,TRBJ2-7,TRBD1,TGTGCCAGTAGTATCGGGACAGGGGAATACGAGCAGTACTTC,CASSIGTGEYEQYF